Only a few counts were recorded for the clone carrying this T cell receptor beta chain. Per the original data handling: Amplifying reference gene primers gave estimates of nucleated cell counts. Sequenced by immunoSEQ multiplex PCR; TCRdb stores in-frame clones only, minus some. V and J calls and clone size follow that table, whereas D and trimming were derived from the DNA. Counted here are roughly 58,000 clones, 81% occurring once; the ten biggest clones make up about 30%. The data were taken from a study of blood T cell repertoires in COVID-19. Study information: The analysed material was cDNA or gDNA that came from T cells, B-cell-depleted T cells, or PBMCs.

In germline, CDR1 is SGHVS, CDR2 FQNEAQ. This CDR3 is built from 18 residues. The J segment lost 0 bases and the V segment lost 2 bases, leaving 7 bases of the junction unmatched. The sequenced sample was peripheral blood. The sequence came from a man aged 60-69 years with COVID-19, enrolled during active disease. The chain is built from TRBV7-8 and TRBJ2-2, with TRBD2 matching 9 bases. The CDR3 protein is CASSLRTSGLANTGELFF. The CDR3 coding sequence is TGTGCCAGCAGCTTAAGAACTAGCGGGCTCGCGAACACCGGGGAGCTGTTTTTT.